The 29 T cell receptor beta chains in this list originate from one sample, sequenced in a study of cytomegalovirus exposure and HLA in healthy donors. The study ran its PCR with 60 Vbeta and 13 Jbeta primers. Libraries were prepared by immunoSEQ multiplex PCR; TCRdb keeps only in-frame clonotypes and omits some of them. The sample contains about 190,000 clones, approximately 79% of which appear only once. What was sequenced was PBMCs. The receptors stem from a young woman in good health and CMV-seronegative.

The V and J genes are TRBV28 and TRBJ1-5, with a weak D call TRBD1 (5 bases). Deletions cut 5 bases from V and 6 bases from J, with 11 bases between. This CDR3 region has 13 residues. Looked up from germline, CDR1 is MDHEN and CDR2 is SYDVKM. In DNA, the CDR3 is TGTGCCAGCAGTCGGATCGGGGGTCAGCCCCAGCATTTT. Translation: CASSRIGGQPQHF. The variable domain in full, completed from reference TRBV28 and TRBJ1-5, reads DVKVTQSSRYLVKRTGEKVFLECVQDMDHENMFWYRQDPGLGLRLIYFSYDVKMKEKGDIPEGYSVSREKKERFSLILESASTNQTSMYLCASSRIGGQPQHFGDGTRLSIL.

The chain has TRBV5-4 and TRBJ2-2; maybe TRBD2 (5 bases). CDR3 size: 16 residues. V gave up 4 bases and J gave up 0 bases, with 13 bases separating them. CDR1 SGHNT and CDR2 YYREEE come from the germline V gene (reference sequence). The DNA of the CDR3 is TGTGCCAGCAGCCGACGGGGAAACGCGAACACCGGGGAGCTGTTTTTT. It is translated as CASSRRGNANTGELFF.

This clone was picked up a small number of times. CDR3 sequence: CASSLLARGLTGELFF. As DNA, the CDR3 is TGTGCCAGCAGCCTCTTAGCCAGGGGGCTGACCGGGGAGCTGTTTTTT. The chain links TRBV13 to TRBJ2-2, with 8 bases aligning to TRBD1. Unmatched junction bases numbered 10, after V lost 5 bases and J lost 5 bases. The CDR3 covers 16 residues. The germline V gene has CDR1 PRHDT and CDR2 FYEKMQ (reference sequence).

This clone was observed once. The rearrangement links TRBV6-1 to TRBJ2-3; 8 bases match TRBD1. There are 14 residues in the CDR3. The V segment lost 6 bases and the J segment 0 bases; nucleotides outside the gene matches: 2. Germline assignment: CDR1 MNHNS and CDR2 SASEGT. Here the CDR3 reads CASRGTGSTDTQYF. Written as DNA, the CDR3 is TGTGCCAGCAGGGGGACAGGAAGCACAGATACGCAGTATTTT.

As for this clone: The junction differs from germline at one of its ends, possibly a read error. The rearrangement links TRBV7-7 to TRBJ2-3; D call uncertain. Germline CDR1 and CDR2: SSHAT and FNYEAQ (reference sequence). The CDR3 extends over 15 amino acids. The CDR3 sequence is CASIPPGDTPLTQYF. CDR3 nucleotides: TGTGCTAGCATCCCGCCTGGAGATACACCCCTCACGCAGTATTTT.

This chain joins TRBV7-3 and TRBJ2-7; TRBD2 aligns across 10 bases. The CDR3 runs 15 residues. The germline gives CDR1 SGHTA, CDR2 FQGTGA. After removal of 3 bases from V and 2 bases from J, the junction contained 4 bases not matched to a gene. In nucleotides, the CDR3 is TGTGCCAGCAGCTTTAGCGGGGGGATCACCTACGAGCAGTACTTC. Translated, it gives CASSFSGGITYEQYF.

This sequence joins TRBV18 and TRBJ2-5, with TRBD2 matching 12 bases. V shed 4 bases and J 2 bases; nucleotides not matched to a gene: 2. In germline, CDR1 is KGHSH, CDR2 LQKENI. There are 15 residues in the CDR3. The CDR3 DNA sequence: TGTGCCAGCTCACTCGGACTAGCGGGACAAGAGACCCAGTACTTC. Protein sequence: CASSLGLAGQETQYF.

The chain links TRBV13 to TRBJ2-1; no reliable D call. Germline CDR1 PRHDT, CDR2 FYEKMQ (reference sequence). Between the trimmed V and J ends, which lost 0 bases and 8 bases, there was a span of 8 bases. The CDR3 runs 13 residues. The DNA of the CDR3 is TGTGCCAGCAGCTTAGGGGTCAGCGATGAGCAGTTCTTC. Translating gives CASSLGVSDEQFF.

The chain joins TRBV10-1 to TRBJ1-3; no definite D call. Germline CDR1 is WNHNN and CDR2 is SYGVQD (reference sequence). There are 16 residues in the CDR3. The ends were cut back, 0 bases at V and 2 bases at J, with 11 bases in the middle. In DNA, the CDR3 is TGCGCCAGCAGTGAGTCGTCGGAGGCCCCTGGAAACACCATATATTTT. This gives the protein CASSESSEAPGNTIYF.

The chain joins TRBV7-2 to TRBJ2-7; the D gene is possibly TRBD2 (5 bases). This CDR3 region has 11 residues. Looked up from germline, CDR1 is SGHTA and CDR2 is FQGNSA. V lost 5 bases and J lost 6, with 8 bases in between. DNA for the CDR3: TGTGCCAGCAGCCAGCGGACCGAGCAGTACTTC. Translation gives CASSQRTEQYF.

In this sample, this clone turned up a few times. The V and J genes are TRBV28 and TRBJ2-7; 7 bases map to TRBD2. Germline CDR1 reads MDHEN; CDR2 reads SYDVKM. The CDR3 sequence is 14 residues long. Trimming cost V 7 bases and J 5 bases; bases outside gene matches: 11. The CDR3 protein is CASKAGEFVHEQYF. The CDR3 coding sequence is TGTGCCAGCAAGGCGGGAGAATTTGTCCACGAGCAGTACTTC.

V is TRBV7-2 and J is TRBJ1-1; D remains unclear. Germline loops: CDR1 SGHTA, CDR2 FQGNSA. This CDR3 is built from 11 residues. V lost 2 bases to trimming and J lost 7 bases, with 5 bases between them. The CDR3 reads CASSLYSEAFF. The DNA for the CDR3 is TGTGCCAGCAGCTTATACAGTGAAGCTTTCTTT.

This clone was counted a few times. V is TRBV4-2 and J is TRBJ1-2; the D gene is possibly TRBD1 (5 bases). The germline V gene encodes CDR1 LGHNA and CDR2 YNFKEQ. The CDR3 spans 16 residues. Deletions cut 1 base from V and 3 bases from J, with 15 bases between. CDR3 sequence reads: CASSQAQAAQDYGYTF. In nucleotides, the CDR3 is TGTGCCAGCAGCCAAGCACAGGCGGCGCAGGACTATGGCTACACCTTC.

The chain employs TRBV27 and TRBJ2-1; TRBD1 matches 10 bases. CDR1 and CDR2 from the germline V gene are MNHEY and SMNVEV (reference sequence). This CDR3 spans 15 amino acids. With 2 bases clipped from V and 5 bases from J, the junction kept 3 bases outside the gene matches. The CDR3 DNA sequence: TGTGCCAGCAGTTTAATGGGACAGGGGAACAATGAGCAGTTCTTC. It yields the protein CASSLMGQGNNEQFF.

The DNA for the CDR3 is TGTGCCTGGAGTGTAAGAGACAGGGAATCAGACACCATATATTTT. Its protein product is CAWSVRDRESDTIYF. The gene calls are TRBV30 and TRBJ1-3, with 7 bases matching TRBD1. The germline gives CDR1 GTSNPN, CDR2 SVGIG (reference sequence). V dropped 0 bases and J dropped 8; count of bases not matched to a gene: 10. This CDR3 comprises 15 residues.

The rearrangement uses TRBV6-4 and TRBJ2-3; 10 bases match TRBD2. V lost 3 bases, J lost 4 bases, and 4 bases stayed unmatched. Germline CDR1 is MRHNA and CDR2 is SNTAGT. This CDR3 is 15 amino acids long. Here the CDR3 reads CASSEKREGSDTQYF. CDR3 nucleotides: TGTGCCAGCAGTGAAAAGCGGGAGGGCTCAGATACGCAGTATTTT.

The chain joins TRBV21-1 to TRBJ1-5. TRBV21-1 is a recognized pseudogene. The length of the CDR3 is 20 residues. CDR3 DNA sequence: TGTGCCAGCCCGACCGCCCGGGGTCCCTTATTTCCGTATAGCAATCAGCCCCAGCATTTT. It encodes CASPTARGPLFPYSNQPQHF.

The J gene is TRBJ2-2, the V gene TRBV5-5; no clear D gene. The CDR3 runs to 17 residues. The V and J ends lost 0 bases and 4 bases respectively, with 16 bases between them. Germline CDR1 is SGHKS and CDR2 is YYEKEE (reference sequence). The CDR3 bases are TGTGCCAGCAGCTTGGTTGCAATCCGTACAGCCACCGGGGAGCTGTTTTTT. It yields the protein CASSLVAIRTATGELFF.

The gene calls are TRBV7-2 and TRBJ2-7, with D possibly matching TRBD1 (6 bases). Germline assignment: CDR1 SGHTA and CDR2 FQGNSA. The CDR3 totals 18 residues. V was cut by 5 bases and J by 0 bases, with 23 bases left in between. This CDR3 is CASSVQGTRALNSYEQYF. The DNA for the CDR3 is TGTGCCAGCAGCGTACAGGGCACTAGAGCCCTAAACTCCTACGAGCAGTACTTC.

V and J are TRBV4-1 and TRBJ2-7, with a weak D call TRBD2 (5 bases). The CDR3 is 15 amino acids. V shed 0 bases and J shed 5 bases, with 14 bases lying between them. Germline V gene lookup returns CDR1 MGHRA and CDR2 YSYEKL. This CDR3 is CASSQEHSGIHEQYF. CDR3 sequence (DNA): TGCGCCAGCAGCCAAGAACATTCGGGAATCCACGAGCAGTACTTC.

The chain is built from TRBV7-9 and TRBJ1-6; D unresolved. CDR1 SEHNR and CDR2 FQNEAQ come from the germline V gene (reference sequence). V gave up 4 bases and J gave up 5 bases, with 9 bases separating them. The CDR3 has 14 residues. In DNA form, the CDR3 reads TGTGCCAGCAGCTCCCGGGGTCATAATTCACCCCTCCACTTT. The encoded protein is CASSSRGHNSPLHF.

Concerning this clone: Other DNA sequences within the sample encode an identical CDR3. The chain links TRBV6-1 to TRBJ1-6; 7 bases map to TRBD1. V lost 3 bases, J lost 6 bases, and 2 bases stayed unmatched. Germline loops: CDR1 MNHNS, CDR2 SASEGT. CDR3 length: 14 amino acids. The CDR3 protein is CASSEGTVNSPLHF. As DNA, the CDR3 is TGTGCCAGCAGTGAGGGGACAGTTAATTCACCCCTCCACTTT.

The chain uses TRBV7-2 and TRBJ1-2; 10 bases are shared with TRBD1. From germline, CDR1 is SGHTA and CDR2 FQGNSA. V shed 2 bases, J shed 7 bases, and the junction held 7 bases outside the gene matches. This CDR3 contains 15 residues. The CDR3 protein is CASSLPPGQGPGYTF. The CDR3 DNA sequence: TGTGCCAGCAGCTTACCTCCGGGACAGGGGCCTGGCTACACCTTC. Complete variable domain (other parts from reference TRBV7-2 and TRBJ1-2): GAGVSQSPSNKVTEKGKDVELRCDPISGHTALYWYRQSLGQGLEFLIYFQGNSAPDKSGLPSDRFSAERTGGSVSTLTIQRTQQEDSAVYLCASSLPPGQGPGYTFGSGTRLTVV.

The chain recombines TRBV28 with TRBJ1-1, with D possibly TRBD1 on 5 matching bases. This CDR3 region has 14 residues. The V gene's germline CDR1 is MDHEN and CDR2 SYDVKM. The V end lost 2 bases, the J end lost 0 bases, and 7 bases lay between the germline ends. DNA of the CDR3: TGTGCCAGCAGTTTAACGGGGGTGAACACTGAAGCTTTCTTT. Residues: CASSLTGVNTEAFF. The whole variable domain, filled in from reference TRBV28 and TRBJ1-1, reads DVKVTQSSRYLVKRTGEKVFLECVQDMDHENMFWYRQDPGLGLRLIYFSYDVKMKEKGDIPEGYSVSREKKERFSLILESASTNQTSMYLCASSLTGVNTEAFFGQGTRLTVV.

Concerning this clone itself: Its ends do not fully match the called genes, so a read error is possible. The CDR3 DNA reads as TGTGCCGGCAGTGAAGGGGGGCCGTACAATGAGCAGTTCTTC. Translation: CAGSEGGPYNEQFF. The chain carries TRBV6-1 and TRBJ2-1; D is possibly TRBD1 or TRBD2 (6 bases each). This CDR3 comprises 14 residues. CDR1 MNHNS and CDR2 SASEGT come from the germline V gene.

This clone is a singleton in its sample. This chain uses TRBV4-1 with TRBJ2-7; 8 bases agree with TRBD2. Germline loops: CDR1 MGHRA, CDR2 YSYEKL. The CDR3 sequence is 15 residues long. J was trimmed by 2 bases and V by 4 bases; bases with no gene match: 7. The CDR3 loop reads CASSPPDGRAYEQYF. The DNA of the CDR3 is TGCGCCAGCAGCCCCCCGGACGGGAGGGCCTACGAGCAGTACTTC.

The chain uses TRBV7-9 and TRBJ2-3; no reliable D call. V was cut by 8 bases and J by 5 bases, with 5 bases left in between. The length of the CDR3 is 10 residues. Looked up from germline, CDR1 is SEHNR and CDR2 is FQNEAQ (reference sequence). The CDR3 nucleotides are TGTGCCAGCTCGGGAGATACGCAGTATTTT. Protein sequence: CASSGDTQYF.

This clone was seen only once. The chain's CDR3 is CASSLLAGSYNEQFF. CDR3 bases: TGTGCCAGCAGCTTACTAGCGGGATCCTACAATGAGCAGTTCTTC. The rearrangement uses TRBV7-3 and TRBJ2-1, with 9 bases that match TRBD2. Germline CDR1 SGHTA, CDR2 FQGTGA. After removal of 2 bases from V and 1 base from J, the junction contained 0 bases not matched to a gene. This CDR3 spans 15 amino acids.

This chain joins TRBV5-1 and TRBJ2-1; 10 positions agree with TRBD2. Germline-derived CDR1 and CDR2 are SGHRS and YFSETQ. V shed 4 bases and J 1 base; nucleotides not matched to a gene: 23. The CDR3 consists of 22 residues. The CDR3: CASSIGPGALAGASRSYNEQFF. The CDR3 DNA follows: TGCGCCAGCAGCATTGGCCCGGGGGCGCTAGCGGGGGCCTCCCGGTCCTACAATGAGCAGTTCTTC.